This TCR beta chain came from a study of blood T cell repertoires in COVID-19. CDR3 length: 12 amino acids. The V gene lost 0 bases and the J gene lost 6 bases, with 6 bases spanning the gap. Germline-derived CDR1 and CDR2 are SGHRS and YFSETQ. The repertoire was sequenced with immunoSEQ multiplex PCR; TCRdb's copy has only in-frame clones and lacks some. The table lists about 140,000 clones, about 84% of them singletons. The V gene is TRBV5-1, the J gene TRBJ1-2; D possibly corresponds to TRBD1 (5 bases). Sequenced sample: peripheral blood. This TCR derives from a woman aged 80 or over in a cohort sampled during active or convalescent COVID-19. CDR3 bases: TGCGCCAGCAGCTTGGAAGGGGATGGCTACACCTTC. Its translation: CASSLEGDGYTF. Together with reference TRBV5-1 and TRBJ1-2, the CDR3 gives the full variable domain: KAGVTQTPRYLIKTRGQQVTLSCSPISGHRSVSWYQQTPGQGLQFLFEYFSETQRNKGNFPGRFSGRQFSNSRSEMNVSTLELGDSALYLCASSLEGDGYTFGSGTRLTVV.